One and the same sample provided the 7 T cell receptor beta chains below, sequenced in a study of CD8 T cells in ankylosing spondylitis. Study-level results: One TCR beta motif, made up of under ten highly homologous variants, appeared characteristic of ankylosing spondylitis blood.

TCRdb passed the 5' RACE reads through MiXCR, listing each CDR3 protein once. Of 750,000 to 850,000 distinct CDR3 sequences listed, roughly 10% are singletons. These receptors have no known antigen. Sequenced sample: blood, either unsorted or a sorted T cell fraction (not recorded which). The receptors originated from a male donor with ankylosing spondylitis.

The chain joins TRBV10-2 to TRBJ2-3; D gene unclear. Germline V gene lookup returns CDR1 WSHSY and CDR2 SAAADI. V was pared by 1 base and J by 5 bases, with 13 bases between. The CDR3 is 15 residues long. Written as DNA, the CDR3 is TGCGCCAGCAGTGAGTTGCGGCCTAGAGGAGATACGCAGTATTTT. Amino acids: CASSELRPRGDTQYF.

In this sample, this clonotype turned up a few times. The gene calls are TRBV12-3 or TRBV12-4 and TRBJ2-3, with D possibly matching TRBD1 (5 bases). The CDR3 has 16 residues. The ends were cut back, 1 base at V and 4 bases at J, with 15 bases in the middle. The CDR3 nucleotides are TGTGCCAGCAGTTTAGGTCTTCCCTCCAGGGCAGATACGCAGTATTTT. Residues: CASSLGLPSRADTQYF.

In its sample, this clonotype was seen a few times. V usage is TRBV5-1 and J usage is TRBJ2-1; D perhaps matches TRBD2 (6 bases). This CDR3 contains 16 residues. V was trimmed by 9 bases and J by 2 bases, leaving 21 bases between them. Per germline, CDR1 SGHRS and CDR2 YFSETQ. In nucleotides, the CDR3 is TGCGCCACAAGCTCTGGAGAGGGAGGCGCCTACAATGAGCAGTTCTTC. Translating gives CATSSGEGGAYNEQFF.

This clonotype has at least ten counts. The chain links TRBV20-1 to TRBJ2-1; D unresolved. Trimming shortened V by 0 bases and J by 10 bases, and 19 bases separated the two germline ends. Germline-derived CDR1 and CDR2 are DFQATT and SNEGSKA (reference sequence). The CDR3 runs 15 residues. Here the CDR3 reads CSARDPFAPAAEQFF. The CDR3 nucleotides read TGCAGTGCTAGAGATCCTTTTGCCCCGGCGGCGGAGCAGTTCTTC.

This clonotype was counted a few times. CDR3 in DNA: TGCAGTGCTAGAGATCTAGGTAGCATGAACACCGGGGAGCTGTTTTTT. It encodes CSARDLGSMNTGELFF. The rearrangement links TRBV20-1 to TRBJ2-2; D gene ambiguous. V lost 0 bases, J lost 1 base, and 12 bases lay in between. The CDR3 has 16 amino acids. CDR1 and CDR2 (germline): DFQATT, SNEGSKA (reference sequence).

This clonotype was seen a few times. The J gene is TRBJ2-5, the V gene TRBV2, with D uncertain. CDR1 and CDR2 from the germline V gene are SNHLY and FYNNEI. V was cut by 4 bases and J by 2 bases, with 8 bases left in between. The CDR3 is made up of 13 amino acids. CDR3 nucleotides: TGTGCCAGCAGTGCGAGACGTCAAGAGACCCAGTACTTC. Translation gives CASSARRQETQYF.

This clonotype was observed at least ten times. The chain has TRBV11-2 and TRBJ2-1, with 10 bases fitting TRBD2. V dropped 4 bases and J dropped 2; count of bases not matched to a gene: 14. CDR3 length: 19 residues. CDR1 and CDR2 from the germline V gene are SGHAT and FQNNGV. The chain's CDR3 is CASSYLSSGRAITYNEQFF. CDR3 DNA sequence: TGTGCCAGCAGCTATTTATCGAGCGGGAGGGCCATCACCTACAATGAGCAGTTCTTC. The complete variable domain, with remaining parts taken from reference TRBV11-2 and TRBJ2-1, reads EAGVAQSPRYKIIEKRQSVAFWCNPISGHATLYWYQQILGQGPKLLIQFQNNGVVDDSQLPKDRFSAERLKGVDSTLKIQPAKLEDSAVYLCASSYLSSGRAITYNEQFFGPGTRLTVL.